The 17 T cell receptor beta chains below all came from one sample that was sequenced in a study of blood T cell repertoires in COVID-19. The method was immunoSEQ multiplex PCR; TCRdb's version includes in-frame clones alone and lacks a portion of them. This sample yields about 130,000 clones, of which roughly 69% are seen a single time; over 1.5% belongs to the top ten. The sample taken for sequencing was peripheral blood. These receptors all stem from a woman aged 65 to 85 with acute or convalescent COVID-19.

V and J are TRBV19 and TRBJ2-3; the match to TRBD2 covers 14 bases. CDR3 length equals 19 residues. V shed 8 bases and J 1 base; nucleotides not matched to a gene: 14. Germline V gives CDR1 LNHDA, CDR2 SQIVND (reference sequence). Written as DNA, the CDR3 is TGTGCCAGTCAATCATCCGGGACTAGCGGGAGCTCACGCACAGATACGCAGTATTTT. This codes for CASQSSGTSGSSRTDTQYF.

J is TRBJ1-1 and V is TRBV7-9; TRBD1 agrees at 10 bases. Per the germline V gene, CDR1 is SEHNR and CDR2 is FQNEAQ (reference sequence). This CDR3 has 15 amino acids. Trimming took 5 bases from V and 5 from J; bases not matched to a gene: 8. The CDR3, as DNA: TGTGCCAGCAGCCTAGAGACAGGGGGCGGAACTGAAGCTTTCTTT. Translated: CASSLETGGGTEAFF.

The chain is built from TRBV30 and TRBJ2-7; 8 nucleotides agree with TRBD2. The CDR3 sequence is 13 residues long. Germline V lookup: CDR1 GTSNPN, CDR2 SVGIG (reference sequence). The V segment lost 7 bases and the J segment 9 bases; nucleotides outside the gene matches: 14. CDR3 nucleotides: TGTGCCTTTACCGGGACTAGTTTAGGCGCGCAGTACTTC. It translates to CAFTGTSLGAQYF. The full variable domain, rest sourced from reference TRBV30 and TRBJ2-7, is SQTIHQWPATLVQPVGSPLSLECTVEGTSNPNLYWYRQAAGRGLQLLFYSVGIGQISSEVPQNLSASRPQDRQFILSSKKLLLSDSGFYLCAFTGTSLGAQYFGPGTRLTVT.

The chain links TRBV7-8 to TRBJ2-5, with D uncertain. Between the trimmed V and J ends, which lost 5 bases and 2 bases, there was a span of 12 bases. Germline CDR1 is SGHVS and CDR2 is FQNEAQ. The CDR3 sequence is 14 residues long. The CDR3 here is CASSAFSQQETQYF. In nucleotides, the CDR3 is TGTGCCAGCAGCGCGTTCTCCCAACAAGAGACCCAGTACTTC.

This chain connects TRBV18 to TRBJ2-5, with a possible D match to TRBD1 (6 bases). V lost 3 bases to trimming and J lost 0 bases, with 8 bases between them. The CDR3 sequence is 14 residues long. Looked up from germline, CDR1 is KGHSH and CDR2 is LQKENI. As DNA, the CDR3 is TGTGCCAGCTCACCTGGACAGTACCAAGAGACCCAGTACTTC. This codes for CASSPGQYQETQYF. Together with reference TRBV18 and TRBJ2-5, the CDR3 gives the full variable domain: NAGVMQNPRHLVRRRGQEARLRCSPMKGHSHVYWYRQLPEEGLKFMVYLQKENIIDESGMPKERFSAEFPKEGPSILRIQQVVRGDSAAYFCASSPGQYQETQYFGPGTRLLVL.

This clone turned up a few times. This chain joins TRBV7-3 and TRBJ2-5, with 7 bases aligning to TRBD1. The V and J ends lost 5 bases and 5 bases, in that order; junction bases with no gene match: 5. Germline assignment: CDR1 SGHTA and CDR2 FQGTGA. The CDR3 is made up of 13 amino acids. The DNA for the CDR3 is TGTGCCAGCAGCACCGACAGGGATGAGACCCAGTACTTC. This codes for CASSTDRDETQYF.

Turning to this clone: This sequence may be a read error, since a much larger clone differs from it by one base. The chain couples TRBV2 to TRBJ2-5; possible D gene TRBD1, 5 bases. Germline V gives CDR1 SNHLY, CDR2 FYNNEI. V shed 4 bases and J shed 2 bases, with 5 bases lying between them. CDR3 size: 12 residues. The DNA for the CDR3 is TGTGCCAGCAGTGGACAGCAAGAGACCCAGTACTTC. It translates to CASSGQQETQYF.

The table lists this clone with a count of one. V usage is TRBV30 and J usage is TRBJ2-2, with 7 bases lining up with TRBD2. The V gene's germline CDR1 is GTSNPN and CDR2 SVGIG (reference sequence). J was trimmed by 6 bases and V by 0 bases; bases with no gene match: 10. The CDR3 consists of 16 residues. The DNA for the CDR3 is TGTGCCTGGAGTGTACCGGAGGGGAGGGGACCCGGGGAGCTGTTTTTT. As protein: CAWSVPEGRGPGELFF. The full variable domain, in which reference TRBV30 and TRBJ2-2 provide the parts outside the CDR3, is SQTIHQWPATLVQPVGSPLSLECTVEGTSNPNLYWYRQAAGRGLQLLFYSVGIGQISSEVPQNLSASRPQDRQFILSSKKLLLSDSGFYLCAWSVPEGRGPGELFFGEGSRLTVL.

CDR3 nucleotide sequence: TGTGCCAGCATGTACAGGGAGGGTGGCACTGAAGCTTTCTTT. Its translation: CASMYREGGTEAFF. The genes are TRBV2 and TRBJ1-1; weak D call: TRBD1 (6 bases). Trimming pared 7 bases from V and 4 bases from J, leaving 16 bases between. This CDR3 region has 14 residues. Per the germline V gene, CDR1 is SNHLY and CDR2 is FYNNEI.

Only a few counts were recorded for this clone. The chain is built from TRBV6-5 and TRBJ1-4; TRBD1 agrees at 7 bases. V was pared by 6 bases and J by 4 bases, with 8 bases of the junction left unmatched. The CDR3 extends over 15 amino acids. Germline loops: CDR1 MNHEY, CDR2 SVGAGI. The CDR3 sequence is CASRGDTGDNEKLFF. CDR3 coding DNA: TGTGCCAGCAGGGGAGATACAGGGGATAATGAAAAACTGTTTTTT.

This clone was observed a few times. The chain recombines TRBV7-2 with TRBJ2-7; perhaps TRBD1 as D (5 bases). Looked up from germline, CDR1 is SGHTA and CDR2 is FQGNSA. Deletions cut 2 bases from V and 0 bases from J, with 11 bases between. This CDR3 contains 15 residues. The CDR3 region is CASSLSRTSSYEQYF. The CDR3 bases are TGTGCCAGCAGCTTAAGTAGGACAAGCTCCTACGAGCAGTACTTC.

The chain links TRBV7-2 to TRBJ2-1, with 11 bases matching TRBD2. Germline CDR1 SGHTA, CDR2 FQGNSA. This CDR3 has 13 amino acids. V was pared by 5 bases and J by 10 bases, with 4 bases of the junction left unmatched. This CDR3 is CASSPRLAGEQFF. CDR3 DNA sequence: TGTGCCAGCAGCCCCAGACTAGCGGGGGAGCAGTTCTTC.

There are many counts of this clone. The chain employs TRBV10-1 and TRBJ2-2; 8 bases agree with TRBD1. This CDR3 has 15 residues. V shed 5 bases, J shed 0 bases, and the junction held 2 bases outside the gene matches. Per the germline V gene, CDR1 is WNHNN and CDR2 is SYGVQD (reference sequence). Here the CDR3 reads CASSSGGANTGELFF. CDR3 DNA sequence: TGCGCCAGCAGTTCAGGGGGCGCGAACACCGGGGAGCTGTTTTTT.

The chain carries TRBV6-2 or TRBV6-3 and TRBJ1-4, with D uncertain. The CDR3 length is 17 residues. Germline V gene lookup returns CDR1 MNHEY and CDR2 SVGEGT. With 5 bases removed from V and 0 bases from J, the gap between germline ends came to 16 bases. The CDR3 spells CASSKVVAVATNEKLFF. CDR3 nucleotide sequence: TGTGCCAGCAGTAAAGTGGTAGCGGTGGCAACTAATGAAAAACTGTTTTTT.

The genes are TRBV5-4 and TRBJ1-6, with D perhaps TRBD1 (5 bases). The germline gives CDR1 SGHNT, CDR2 YYREEE (reference sequence). V was trimmed by 2 bases and J by 8 bases, leaving 8 bases between them. The CDR3 is 13 residues long. The CDR3 DNA reads as TGTGCCAGCAGCTTCAGGGAGGATTCACCCCTCCACTTT. Amino acid sequence: CASSFREDSPLHF.

The chain joins TRBV18 to TRBJ2-5, with a tentative D call TRBD2 (6 bases). The CDR3 has 11 residues. Germline values: CDR1 KGHSH, CDR2 LQKENI. V was cut by 6 bases and J by 5 bases, with 7 bases left in between. The CDR3 is CASSRGETQYF. DNA of the CDR3: TGTGCCAGCTCCCGGGGGGAGACCCAGTACTTC.

This rearrangement joins TRBV28 to TRBJ2-7, with D tentatively TRBD2 (5 bases). Germline V gives CDR1 MDHEN, CDR2 SYDVKM. The CDR3 is made up of 12 amino acids. Trimming cost V 6 bases and J 3 bases, with 9 bases left between them. The CDR3 nucleotides are TGTGCCAGCAGGGTAGAGGGCTACGAGCAGTACTTC. Its translation is CASRVEGYEQYF.